This entry features one T cell receptor beta chain sequence. Its antigen is undetermined. This sample stems from a study of Ad26.COV2.S vaccination and SARS-CoV-2 variants. Only in-frame clones appear in the TCRdb table, and some are missing; sequencing was by immunoSEQ multiplex PCR. The table lists 240,000 or so clones, roughly 90% of them singletons. Treatment of the sample: some 19 received Ad26.COV2.S at low or high dose, single or two shots; about 5 received placebo; per-sample allocation not given. Collection of the samples took place on day 63 after the first injection of vaccine or placebo. Broader study findings: Non-spike TCR breadth did not differ much between vaccine and placebo recipients.

The sequencing here drew on peripheral blood, taken in a trial of Ad26.COV2.S vaccine versus placebo. The origin of this receptor is a person between 18 and 60 years old who received the Ad26.COV2.S COVID-19 vaccine or a placebo.

CDR3 sequence reads: CASGQEGRGVTDTIYF. The CDR3 DNA follows: TGTGCCAGCGGTCAGGAGGGCAGGGGTGTGACGGACACCATATATTTT. The genes are TRBV2 and TRBJ1-3; D perhaps matches TRBD1 (6 bases). The CDR3 contains 16 residues. The germline V gene encodes CDR1 SNHLY and CDR2 FYNNEI. The V end lost 8 bases, the J end lost 8 bases, and 25 bases lay between the germline ends.